The rows below give T cell receptor beta chains drawn from one sample of a study of T-cell reconstitution after alpha-beta-depleted transplantation in children. In TCRdb, the PCR reads were re-called with MiXCR into one record per CDR3 protein. Seen here are about 460,000 distinct CDR3 sequences, roughly an eighth observed once, and the top ten hold about 6%. Sequences were derived from PBMCs from the stem cell graft donor, sampled from the stem cell graft. These receptors were collected from a human donor who donated a stem cell graft to a child with combined immunodeficiency. Both conserved end residues are part of each CDR3. D genes are given only for firm matches. Clone sizes are given selectively: once, few, many, or a class where the clone is expanded.

J gene,clone size,D gene,V gene,CDR3 DNA,CDR3 protein
TRBJ2-7,.,TRBD1,TRBV3-1,TGTGCCAGCAGCCCCTTCCGACAGGGGGTTGACGAGCAGTACTTC,CASSPFRQGVDEQYF
TRBJ2-7,few,.,TRBV5-1,TGCGCCAGCAGACAAGAAGTCACCTCCTACGAGCAGTACTTC,CASRQEVTSYEQYF
TRBJ2-3,.,.,TRBV12-3/TRBV12-4,TGTGCCAGCAGTTTCTCCTGGGCCTCGGCGGGTGGTGCAGATACGCAGTATTTT,CASSFSWASAGGADTQYF
TRBJ2-7,.,.,TRBV2,TGTGCCAGCAGTGTGAGTGACTCCTACGAGCAGTACTTC,CASSVSDSYEQYF
TRBJ2-7,.,.,TRBV20-1,TGCAGTGCTAGACCAGGAGGGCCGTACTCCTACGAGCAGTACTTC,CSARPGGPYSYEQYF
TRBJ2-7,many,.,TRBV5-1,TGCGCCAGCAGACTGGGGCCATCCTACGAGCAGTACTTC,CASRLGPSYEQYF
TRBJ2-7,.,TRBD1,TRBV7-9,TGTGCCAGCAGCCCACCCGGGACAGGGGATAGCGAGCAGTACTTC,CASSPPGTGDSEQYF
TRBJ2-3,few,TRBD1,TRBV12-3/TRBV12-4,TGTGCCAGCAGTCCTACAGGGGGCGGCCCGCAGTATTTT,CASSPTGGGPQYF
TRBJ2-1,many,.,TRBV9,TGTGCCAGCAGCGTGGGCGGTTTCCCCTACAATGAGCAGTTCTTC,CASSVGGFPYNEQFF
TRBJ1-5,many,TRBD1,TRBV12-3/TRBV12-4,TGTGCCAGCAGTCCCGGACAGGGGTATCAGCCCCAGCATTTT,CASSPGQGYQPQHF
TRBJ2-3,few,.,TRBV12-3/TRBV12-4,TGTGCCAGCCTCACAGGGGGCAGGCTAGCGGGACGTCCGACAGATACGCAGTATTTT,CASLTGGRLAGRPTDTQYF
TRBJ2-1,few,.,TRBV6-2/TRBV6-3,TGTGCCAGCAGACCCTACGCTCCGGGGCCTGGCTTGAATGAGCAGTTCTTC,CASRPYAPGPGLNEQFF
TRBJ2-4,few,.,TRBV28,TGTGCCAGCAGTCTCGAGAGAAACATTCAGTACTTC,CASSLERNIQYF
TRBJ2-5,few,TRBD2,TRBV5-6,TGTGCCAGCAGCTTGGCCAAAGGGAAGCGGGAGAGTGTTGAGACCCAGTACTTC,CASSLAKGKRESVETQYF